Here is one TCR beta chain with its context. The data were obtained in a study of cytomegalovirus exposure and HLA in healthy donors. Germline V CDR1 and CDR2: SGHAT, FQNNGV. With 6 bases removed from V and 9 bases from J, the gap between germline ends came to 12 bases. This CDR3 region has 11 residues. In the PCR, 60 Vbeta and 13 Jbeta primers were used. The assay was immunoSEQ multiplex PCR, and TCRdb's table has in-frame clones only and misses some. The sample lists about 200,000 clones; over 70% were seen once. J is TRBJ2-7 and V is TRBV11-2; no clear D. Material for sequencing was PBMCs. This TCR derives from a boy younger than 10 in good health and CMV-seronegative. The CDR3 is CASSPTTGQYF. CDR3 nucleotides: TGTGCCAGCAGTCCGACGACGGGGCAGTACTTC.